This T cell receptor beta chain was observed in a study of Ad26.COV2.S vaccination and SARS-CoV-2 variants. About the study: In the COV1001 trial, the donor was in the Ad26.COV2.S arm.

Produced via immunoSEQ multiplex PCR; TCRdb's table is partial and in-frame only. This sample has fewer than 400,000 clones, with roughly nine tenths found just once. The treatment: some 20 received Ad26.COV2.S at low or high dose, single or two shots; roughly 5 received placebo; per-sample allocation not given. Following the first vaccine or placebo injection, samples were taken on day 63. An Ad26 vector expressing Wuhan-strain SARS-CoV-2 spike served as the vaccine. For this clone: The antigen is not known.

Study findings and constraints: Placebo and vaccine recipients had non-spike TCR breadth that was similar. Estimates derived from TCR breadth and depth analyses may have underestimated total T cell responses.

The germline CDR1 and CDR2 sequences are MGHRA and YSYEKL. V shed 3 bases and J shed 0 bases, with 12 bases lying between them. This CDR3 region has 17 residues. This sequence joins TRBV4-1 and TRBJ2-6, with a weak D call TRBD1 (6 bases). The sequencing here drew on peripheral blood, taken in a trial of Ad26.COV2.S vaccine versus placebo. The receptor was isolated from a person aged 18 to 59 who received the Ad26.COV2.S COVID-19 vaccine or a placebo. The CDR3 is CASSQGRGGSGANVLTF. DNA of the CDR3: TGCGCCAGCAGCCAGGGCAGGGGCGGCTCTGGGGCCAACGTCCTGACTTTC.